These 23 T cell receptor beta chains share one sample of origin, sequenced in a study of blood T cells in healthy people across ages. Primed by a sample-barcoded 5' primer and a J-beta primer mix, a second PCR proceeded for about 7 to 11 cycles. TCRdb fed the 5' RACE reads into MiXCR, producing one record per CDR3 protein. This table holds about 1,400,000 distinct CDR3 sequences, approximately 59% found once. Sequencing was performed on blood. These receptors all come from a man younger than 30 in good health.

This chain links TRBV9 with TRBJ2-4, with D perhaps assigned TRBD1 or TRBD2 (5 bases each). CDR1 is SGDLS, CDR2 YYNGEE, per germline. The CDR3 runs 17 residues. Trimming pared 3 bases from V and 5 bases from J, leaving 21 bases between. Here the CDR3 DNA reads TGTGCCAGCAGCGCCCGCGATCTCCGGGACGGAGAAAACATTCAGTACTTC. Protein product: CASSARDLRDGENIQYF.

The CDR3 DNA reads TGTGCCAGCAGTTTGGGCTCCGGGGTAGCGGGAGGGCAAAACATTCAGTACTTC. Translation: CASSLGSGVAGGQNIQYF. This chain connects TRBV12-3 or TRBV12-4 to TRBJ2-7, with TRBD2 identical over 11 bases. The J call may be faulty, since TRBJ2-4 better matches the DNA end. The CDR3 has 18 amino acids.

This clonotype has a single count. The chain recombines TRBV30 with TRBJ1-2; no definite D call. The CDR3 spans 14 residues. V lost 2 bases and J 2 bases, leaving 12 bases between the germline ends. Germline CDR1 reads GTSNPN; CDR2 reads SVGIG (reference sequence). The DNA of the CDR3 is TGTGCCTGGAGTTCAGGACGGATGAACTATGGCTACACCTTC. It codes for CAWSSGRMNYGYTF. Full variable domain (remainder filled in from reference TRBV30 and TRBJ1-2): SQTIHQWPATLVQPVGSPLSLECTVEGTSNPNLYWYRQAAGRGLQLLFYSVGIGQISSEVPQNLSASRPQDRQFILSSKKLLLSDSGFYLCAWSSGRMNYGYTFGSGTRLTVV.

Many counts were recorded for this clonotype. The chain recombines TRBV19 with TRBJ2-5, with unresolved D. The CDR3 loop spans 12 amino acids. The ends were cut back, 5 bases at V and 5 bases at J, with 9 bases in the middle. Germline CDR1 reads LNHDA; CDR2 reads SQIVND (reference sequence). CDR3 in amino acids: CASSSRTETQYF. The CDR3 DNA follows: TGTGCCAGTAGTTCTAGAACGGAGACCCAGTACTTC.

Turning to this clonotype: It may be a read error: a sequence one base away is much more abundant. The chain uses TRBV29-1 and TRBJ2-5; D perhaps matches TRBD1 (6 bases). V was pared by 6 bases and J by 11 bases, with 28 bases between. Germline values: CDR1 SQVTM, CDR2 ANQGSEA. This CDR3 region has 15 residues. The CDR3 DNA sequence: TGCAGCGTCTTCCTGACAGGTTGGAGCGGTAGTGAGCAGTACTTC. Translating gives CSVFLTGWSGSEQYF.

The chain combines TRBV6-5 with TRBJ2-1; D is possibly TRBD2 (6 bases). V dropped 6 bases and J dropped 4 bases, with 16 bases sitting between them. Looked up from germline, CDR1 is MNHEY and CDR2 is SVGAGI. The CDR3 extends over 15 amino acids. In DNA, the CDR3 is TGTGCCAGCAGCCAGACTGGCGGGGAGTACAATGAGCAGTTCTTC. Its protein is CASSQTGGEYNEQFF.

This chain joins TRBV7-2 and TRBJ1-2; D remains ambiguous. Looked up from germline, CDR1 is SGHTA and CDR2 is FQGNSA. The CDR3 is 14 residues long. The germline V and J ends were trimmed by 1 base and 0 bases, with 6 bases remaining between them. CDR3 sequence (DNA): TGTGCCAGCAGCTTAGGACTCTCTAACTATGGCTACACCTTC. Its translation is CASSLGLSNYGYTF.

Details on this clonotype: It may be a read error: a sequence one base away is much more abundant. The chain employs TRBV7-2 and TRBJ2-3; D ambiguous. The CDR3 has 13 amino acids. Germline CDR1 SGHTA, CDR2 FQGNSA. The CDR3 sequence is CASSRFSTDTRYF. The CDR3 region has the DNA TGTGCCAGCAGCCGGTTTAGCACAGATACGCGGTATTTT.

This clonotype was detected ten times or more. The V and J genes are TRBV7-2 and TRBJ2-5; D gene unclear. Germline values: CDR1 SGHTA, CDR2 FQGNSA. The CDR3 extends over 13 amino acids. The V end was cut by 10 bases, the J end by 4 bases, with 16 bases between. CDR3 bases: TGTGCCATAAAACTTCGGGCGGTAGAGACCCAGTACTTC. Protein product: CAIKLRAVETQYF.

This chain connects TRBV28 to TRBJ1-5; tentative D call: TRBD1 (6 bases). Deletions cut 5 bases from V and 6 bases from J, with 14 bases between. The CDR3 consists of 14 residues. Per germline, CDR1 MDHEN and CDR2 SYDVKM. The CDR3: CASSDLRGGQPQHF. Here the CDR3 DNA reads TGTGCCAGCAGTGACCTCAGGGGTGGTCAGCCCCAGCATTTT.

V and J are TRBV28 and TRBJ2-1; tentatively, D is TRBD1 or TRBD2 (5 bases each). Per germline, CDR1 MDHEN and CDR2 SYDVKM. V was cut by 5 bases and J by 1 base, with 12 bases left in between. The CDR3 runs to 15 residues. The DNA for the CDR3 is TGTGCCAGCAGTCACCGGGACCCTTCCTACAATGAGCAGTTCTTC. Translation: CASSHRDPSYNEQFF.

The J gene is TRBJ2-1, the V gene TRBV6-2 or TRBV6-3, with 7 bases identical to TRBD2. V was clipped by 8 bases and J by 5 bases; unmatched bases: 15. Germline assignment: CDR1 MNHEY and CDR2 SVGEGT. The length of the CDR3 is 16 residues. The DNA for the CDR3 is TGTGCCAGCCATCCCAGGGAAGCGGGAAGGAACAATGAGCAGTTCTTC. It codes for CASHPREAGRNNEQFF.

This rearrangement joins TRBV20-1 to TRBJ1-2, with TRBD1 identical over 9 bases. The trim removed 5 bases at V and 3 bases at J, leaving 7 bases unmatched. The CDR3 totals 14 residues. Germline V lookup: CDR1 DFQATT, CDR2 SNEGSKA (reference sequence). The CDR3 reads CSAHPGQGDYGYTF. The CDR3 DNA follows: TGCAGTGCTCACCCGGGACAGGGCGACTATGGCTACACCTTC.

The gene calls are TRBV7-8 and TRBJ2-7; TRBD2 is a possible D gene (6 bases). CDR1 and CDR2 from the germline V gene are SGHVS and FQNEAQ. The ends were cut back, 6 bases at V and 2 bases at J, with 17 bases in the middle. The CDR3 has 15 amino acids. The CDR3 reads CASRTSRDWPYEQYF. The DNA of the CDR3 is TGTGCCAGCAGAACATCCCGGGACTGGCCCTACGAGCAGTACTTC.

The V call is TRBV9, the J call TRBJ2-3, with unresolved D. Trimming took 3 bases from V and 6 from J, leaving 5 bases between them. Germline-derived CDR1 and CDR2 are SGDLS and YYNGEE. The CDR3 loop spans 11 amino acids. The DNA for the CDR3 is TGTGCCAGCAGCGGAGACGATACGCAGTATTTT. Translating it yields CASSGDDTQYF.

With regard to this clonotype: A read error may be the cause here, since a much bigger clone is one base away. The genes are TRBV6-5 and TRBJ2-2, with no clear D. Germline assignment: CDR1 MNHEY and CDR2 SVGAGI. The V end lost 5 bases, the J end lost 4 bases, and 8 bases lay between the germline ends. The CDR3 contains 13 residues. Here the CDR3 reads CASSDGRTGELFF. As DNA, the CDR3 is TGTGCCAGCAGTGACGGACGCACCGGGGAGCTGTTTTTT.

The chain employs TRBV6-7 and TRBJ2-5; TRBD1 agrees at 9 bases. The DNA matches TRBJ2-7 better at its end, which makes the J call doubtful. TRBV6-7 is flagged as an ORF with uncertain function. The CDR3 spans 15 residues. The CDR3, as DNA: TGTGCCAGCAGGAACCGCCGGGACAGGGCCCACGAGCAGTACTTC. Amino acids: CASRNRRDRAHEQYF.

This clonotype was seen repeatedly, ten times or more. J is TRBJ2-5 and V is TRBV4-1; 7 positions agree with TRBD2. CDR1 is MGHRA and CDR2 is YSYEKL in the germline V gene. V was clipped by 6 bases and J by 4 bases; unmatched bases: 14. CDR3 length: 16 residues. The CDR3 DNA reads as TGCGCCAGCAGTTCCAGGGAAGCGGGGAGGGGAGAGACCCAGTACTTC. Translating gives CASSSREAGRGETQYF.

J is TRBJ2-4 and V is TRBV6-6; D remains ambiguous. The J call may be in error: the DNA end matches TRBJ2-5 better. The CDR3 contains 12 residues. Germline loops: CDR1 MNHNY, CDR2 SVGAGI (reference sequence). CDR3 residues: CASGTVKETQYF. The CDR3 DNA reads TGTGCCAGCGGTACAGTCAAAGAGACCCAGTACTTC.

CDR3 sequence reads: CSARDDGLAGNQETQYF. The CDR3 DNA is TGCAGTGCTAGAGATGATGGGCTAGCGGGGAATCAAGAGACCCAGTACTTC. The chain is built from TRBV20-1 and TRBJ2-5; 9 bases are shared with TRBD2. In germline, CDR1 is DFQATT, CDR2 SNEGSKA (reference sequence). This CDR3 region has 17 residues. Germline trimming cut 0 bases from V and 2 bases from J; bases unmatched to any gene: 10.

The chain is built from TRBV13 and TRBJ2-7; TRBD2 matches at 10 bases. Germline CDR1 PRHDT, CDR2 FYEKMQ (reference sequence). The CDR3 totals 15 residues. The trim removed 5 bases at V and 0 bases at J, leaving 4 bases unmatched. The CDR3 sequence: CASSQGLAVSYEQYF. The CDR3 DNA reads as TGTGCCAGCAGCCAAGGACTAGCGGTCTCCTACGAGCAGTACTTC.

The chain couples TRBV29-1 to TRBJ1-1, with D perhaps TRBD1 (5 bases). The V and J ends lost 6 bases and 1 base respectively, with 12 bases between them. The germline gives CDR1 SQVTM, CDR2 ANQGSEA. The CDR3 sequence is 13 residues long. CDR3 protein: CSVLRGGNTEAFF. Written as DNA, the CDR3 is TGCAGCGTCCTCCGGGGGGGGAACACTGAAGCTTTCTTT.

This clonotype turned up a few times. The chain uses TRBV11-1 and TRBJ1-2, with unresolved D. The CDR3 has 11 residues. The germline V and J ends were trimmed by 5 bases and 4 bases, with 5 bases remaining between them. Germline V gives CDR1 SGHAT, CDR2 FQDESV (reference sequence). Here the CDR3 reads CASSNGYGYTF. The CDR3 nucleotides are TGTGCCAGCAGCAACGGCTATGGCTACACCTTC.